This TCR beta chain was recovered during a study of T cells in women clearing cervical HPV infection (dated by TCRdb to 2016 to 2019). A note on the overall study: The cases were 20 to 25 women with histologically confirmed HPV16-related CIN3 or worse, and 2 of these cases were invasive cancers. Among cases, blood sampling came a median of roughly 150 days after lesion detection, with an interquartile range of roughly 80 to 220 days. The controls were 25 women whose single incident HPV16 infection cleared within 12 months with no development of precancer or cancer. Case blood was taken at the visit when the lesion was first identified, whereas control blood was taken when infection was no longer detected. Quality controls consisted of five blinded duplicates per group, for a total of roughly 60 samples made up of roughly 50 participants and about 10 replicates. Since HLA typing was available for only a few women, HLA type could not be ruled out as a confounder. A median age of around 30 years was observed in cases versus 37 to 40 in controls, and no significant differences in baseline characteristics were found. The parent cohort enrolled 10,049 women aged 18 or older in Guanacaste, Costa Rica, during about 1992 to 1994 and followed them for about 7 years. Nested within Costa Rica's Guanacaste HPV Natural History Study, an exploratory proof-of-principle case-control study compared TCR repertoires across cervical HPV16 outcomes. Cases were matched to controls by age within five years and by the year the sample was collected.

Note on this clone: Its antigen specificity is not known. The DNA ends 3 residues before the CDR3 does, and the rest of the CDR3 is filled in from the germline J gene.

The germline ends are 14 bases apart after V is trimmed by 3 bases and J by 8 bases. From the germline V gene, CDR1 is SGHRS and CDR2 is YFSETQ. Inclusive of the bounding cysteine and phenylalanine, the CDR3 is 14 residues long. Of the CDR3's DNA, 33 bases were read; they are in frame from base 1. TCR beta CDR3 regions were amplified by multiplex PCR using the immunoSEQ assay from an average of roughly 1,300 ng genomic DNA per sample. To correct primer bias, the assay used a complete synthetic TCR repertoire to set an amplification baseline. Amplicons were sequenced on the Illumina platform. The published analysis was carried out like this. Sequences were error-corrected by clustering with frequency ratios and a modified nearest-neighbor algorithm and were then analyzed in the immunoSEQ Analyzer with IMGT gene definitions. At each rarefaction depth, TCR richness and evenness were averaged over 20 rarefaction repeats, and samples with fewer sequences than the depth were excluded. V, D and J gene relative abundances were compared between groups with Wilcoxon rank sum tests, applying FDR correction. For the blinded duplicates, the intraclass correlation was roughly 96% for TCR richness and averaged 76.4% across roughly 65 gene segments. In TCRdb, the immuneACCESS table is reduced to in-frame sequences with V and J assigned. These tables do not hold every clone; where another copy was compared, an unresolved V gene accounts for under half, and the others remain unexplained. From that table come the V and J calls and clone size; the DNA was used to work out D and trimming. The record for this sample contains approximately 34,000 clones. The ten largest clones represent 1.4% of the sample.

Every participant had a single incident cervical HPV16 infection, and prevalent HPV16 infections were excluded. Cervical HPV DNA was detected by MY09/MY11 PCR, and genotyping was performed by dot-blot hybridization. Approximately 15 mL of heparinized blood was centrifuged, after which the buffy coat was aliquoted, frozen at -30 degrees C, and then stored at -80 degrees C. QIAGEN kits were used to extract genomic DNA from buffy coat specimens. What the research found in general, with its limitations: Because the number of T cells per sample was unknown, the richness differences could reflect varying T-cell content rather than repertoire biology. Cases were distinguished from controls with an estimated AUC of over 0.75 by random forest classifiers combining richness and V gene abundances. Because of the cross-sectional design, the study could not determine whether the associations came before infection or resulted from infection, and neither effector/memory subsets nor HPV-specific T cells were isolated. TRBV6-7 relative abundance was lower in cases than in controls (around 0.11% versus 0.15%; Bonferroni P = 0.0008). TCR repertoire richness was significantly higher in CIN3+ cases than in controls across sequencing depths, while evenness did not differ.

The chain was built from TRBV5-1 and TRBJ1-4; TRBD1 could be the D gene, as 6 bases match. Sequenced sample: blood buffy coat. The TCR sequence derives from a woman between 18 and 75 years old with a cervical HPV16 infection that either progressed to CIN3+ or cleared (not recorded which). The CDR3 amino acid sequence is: CASSSGTQGEKLFF. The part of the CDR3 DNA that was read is TGCGCCAGCAGCTCCGGGACACAGGGAGAAAAA.